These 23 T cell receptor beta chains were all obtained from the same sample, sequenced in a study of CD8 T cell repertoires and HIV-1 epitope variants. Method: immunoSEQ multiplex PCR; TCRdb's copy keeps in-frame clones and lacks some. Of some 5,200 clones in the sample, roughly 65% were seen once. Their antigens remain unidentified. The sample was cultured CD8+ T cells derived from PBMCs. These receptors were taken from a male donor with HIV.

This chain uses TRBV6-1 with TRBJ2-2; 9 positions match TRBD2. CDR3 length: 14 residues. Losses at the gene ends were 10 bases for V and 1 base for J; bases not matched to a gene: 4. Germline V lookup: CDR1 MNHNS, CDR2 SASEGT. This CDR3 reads CATSSGVNTGELFF. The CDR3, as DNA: TGTGCCACCTCTAGCGGGGTGAACACCGGGGAGCTGTTTTTT.

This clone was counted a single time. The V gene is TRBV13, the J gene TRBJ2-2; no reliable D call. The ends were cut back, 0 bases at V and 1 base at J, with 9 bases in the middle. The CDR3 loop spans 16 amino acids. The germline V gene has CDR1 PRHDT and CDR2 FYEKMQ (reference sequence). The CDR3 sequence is CASSLGQAWNTGELFF. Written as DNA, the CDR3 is TGTGCCAGCAGCTTAGGCCAGGCCTGGAACACCGGGGAGCTGTTTTTT. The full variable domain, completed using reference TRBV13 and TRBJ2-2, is AAGVIQSPRHLIKEKRETATLKCYPIPRHDTVYWYQQGPGQDPQFLISFYEKMQSDKGSIPDRFSAQQFSDYHSELNMSSLELGDSALYFCASSLGQAWNTGELFFGEGSRLTVL.

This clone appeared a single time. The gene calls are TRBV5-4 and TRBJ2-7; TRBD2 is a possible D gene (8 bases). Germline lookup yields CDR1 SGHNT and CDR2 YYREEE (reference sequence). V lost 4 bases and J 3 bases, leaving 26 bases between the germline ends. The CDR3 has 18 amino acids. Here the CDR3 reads CASSEFSAGGTRYYEQYF. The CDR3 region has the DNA TGTGCCAGCAGCGAGTTTTCCGCAGGGGGGACTAGATACTACGAGCAGTACTTC.

DNA of the CDR3: TGTGCCAGCAGCTTAGAAGGGACAGGTTACGAGCAGTACTTC. It is translated as CASSLEGTGYEQYF. This rearrangement joins TRBV7-2 to TRBJ2-7; 8 bases map to TRBD1. Germline CDR1 and CDR2: SGHTA and FQGNSA. The CDR3 contains 14 residues. V shed 1 base and J 4 bases; nucleotides not matched to a gene: 3. Using reference TRBV7-2 and TRBJ2-7 for the parts outside the CDR3, the full variable domain is GAGVSQSPSNKVTEKGKDVELRCDPISGHTALYWYRQSLGQGLEFLIYFQGNSAPDKSGLPSDRFSAERTGGSVSTLTIQRTQQEDSAVYLCASSLEGTGYEQYFGPGTRLTVT.

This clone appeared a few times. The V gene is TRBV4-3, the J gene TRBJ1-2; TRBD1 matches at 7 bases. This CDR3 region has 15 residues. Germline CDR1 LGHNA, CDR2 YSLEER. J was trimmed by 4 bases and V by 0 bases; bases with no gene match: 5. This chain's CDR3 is CASSQDLDRLYGYTF. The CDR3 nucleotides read TGCGCCAGCAGCCAAGATCTGGACAGGCTCTATGGCTACACCTTC.

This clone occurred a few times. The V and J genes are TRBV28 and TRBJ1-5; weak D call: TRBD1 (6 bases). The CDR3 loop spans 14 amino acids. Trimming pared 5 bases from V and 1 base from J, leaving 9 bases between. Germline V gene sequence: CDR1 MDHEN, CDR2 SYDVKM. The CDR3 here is CASSPRGSNQPQHF. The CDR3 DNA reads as TGTGCCAGCAGTCCAAGGGGGAGCAATCAGCCCCAGCATTTT.

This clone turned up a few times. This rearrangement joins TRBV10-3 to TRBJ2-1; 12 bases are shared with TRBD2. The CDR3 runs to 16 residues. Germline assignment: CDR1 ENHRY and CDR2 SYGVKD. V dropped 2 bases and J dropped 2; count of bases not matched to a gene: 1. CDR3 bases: TGTGCCATCAGTGAGACTAGCGGGGGGACCTACAATGAGCAGTTCTTC. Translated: CAISETSGGTYNEQFF.

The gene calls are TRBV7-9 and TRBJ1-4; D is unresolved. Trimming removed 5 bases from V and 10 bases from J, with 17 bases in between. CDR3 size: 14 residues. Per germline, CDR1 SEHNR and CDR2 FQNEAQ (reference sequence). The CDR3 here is CASSPSSQNAKLFF. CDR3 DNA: TGTGCCAGCAGCCCCAGCAGCCAGAACGCAAAACTGTTTTTT.

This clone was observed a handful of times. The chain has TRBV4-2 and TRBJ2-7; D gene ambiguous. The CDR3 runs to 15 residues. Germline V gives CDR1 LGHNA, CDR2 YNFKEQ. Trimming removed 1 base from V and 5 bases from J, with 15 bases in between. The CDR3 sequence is CASSQVSGLHDEQYF. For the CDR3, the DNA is TGTGCCAGCAGCCAAGTCTCAGGTCTCCACGACGAGCAGTACTTC.

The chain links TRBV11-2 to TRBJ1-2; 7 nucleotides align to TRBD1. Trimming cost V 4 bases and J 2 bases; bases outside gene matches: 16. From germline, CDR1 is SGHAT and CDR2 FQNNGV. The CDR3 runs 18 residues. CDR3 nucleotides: TGTGCCAGCAGCTCTACTTTTGGGACAGCCTTTCTAAACTATGGCTACACCTTC. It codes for CASSSTFGTAFLNYGYTF.

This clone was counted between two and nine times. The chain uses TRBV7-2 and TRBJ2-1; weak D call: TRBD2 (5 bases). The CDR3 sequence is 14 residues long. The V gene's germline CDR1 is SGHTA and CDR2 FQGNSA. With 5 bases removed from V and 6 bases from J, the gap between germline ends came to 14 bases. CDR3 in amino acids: CASSTVRETNEQFF. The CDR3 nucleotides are TGTGCCAGCAGCACTGTTCGGGAAACCAATGAGCAGTTCTTC.

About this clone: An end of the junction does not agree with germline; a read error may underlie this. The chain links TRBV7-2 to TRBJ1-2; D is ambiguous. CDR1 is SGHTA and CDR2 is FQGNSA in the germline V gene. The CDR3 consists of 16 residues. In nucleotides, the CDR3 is TGCGCCAGCAGCCAAGATCCCGTCGAACTCGACTATGGCTACACCTTC. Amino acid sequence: CASSQDPVELDYGYTF.

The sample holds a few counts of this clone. The chain's CDR3 is CASSFPRTDTNYGYTF. The CDR3 bases are TGTGCCAGCAGTTTCCCACGGACAGACACTAACTATGGCTACACCTTC. V gene TRBV28 combines with J gene TRBJ1-2; the D gene is possibly TRBD1 (6 bases). CDR1 and CDR2 from the germline V gene are MDHEN and SYDVKM. The CDR3 is 16 amino acids. V gave up 3 bases and J gave up 0 bases, with 14 bases separating them.

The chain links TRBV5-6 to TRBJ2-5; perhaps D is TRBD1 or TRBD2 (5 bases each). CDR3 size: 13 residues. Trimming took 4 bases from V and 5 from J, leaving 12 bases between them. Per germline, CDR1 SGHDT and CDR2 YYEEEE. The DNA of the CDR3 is TGTGCCAGCAGCCTGGGACCATGGGAGACCCAGTACTTC. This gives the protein CASSLGPWETQYF.

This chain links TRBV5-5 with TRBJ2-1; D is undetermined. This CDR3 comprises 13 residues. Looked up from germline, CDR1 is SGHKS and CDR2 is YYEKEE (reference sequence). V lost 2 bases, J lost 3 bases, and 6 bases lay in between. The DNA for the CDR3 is TGTGCCAGCAGCTTCGGCAGCTACAATGAGCAGTTCTTC. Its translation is CASSFGSYNEQFF.

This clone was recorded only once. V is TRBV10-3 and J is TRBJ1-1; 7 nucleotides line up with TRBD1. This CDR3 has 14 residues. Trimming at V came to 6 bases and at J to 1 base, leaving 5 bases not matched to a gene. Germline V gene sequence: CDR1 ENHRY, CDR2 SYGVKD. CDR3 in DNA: TGTGCCATCAGACTGGGACAGACGAACACTGAAGCTTTCTTT. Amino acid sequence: CAIRLGQTNTEAFF.

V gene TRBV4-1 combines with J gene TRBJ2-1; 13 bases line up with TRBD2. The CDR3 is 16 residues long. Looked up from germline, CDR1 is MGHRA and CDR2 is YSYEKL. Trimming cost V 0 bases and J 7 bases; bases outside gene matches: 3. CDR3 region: CASSQDRLAGGNEQFF. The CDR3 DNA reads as TGCGCCAGCAGCCAAGATAGACTAGCGGGGGGAAATGAGCAGTTCTTC.

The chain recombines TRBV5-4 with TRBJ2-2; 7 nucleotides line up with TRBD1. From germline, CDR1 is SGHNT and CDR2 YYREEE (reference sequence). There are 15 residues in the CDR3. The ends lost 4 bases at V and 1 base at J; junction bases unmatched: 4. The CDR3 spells CASSGTDLNTGELFF. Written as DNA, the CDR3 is TGTGCCAGCAGCGGGACAGACCTGAACACCGGGGAGCTGTTTTTT.

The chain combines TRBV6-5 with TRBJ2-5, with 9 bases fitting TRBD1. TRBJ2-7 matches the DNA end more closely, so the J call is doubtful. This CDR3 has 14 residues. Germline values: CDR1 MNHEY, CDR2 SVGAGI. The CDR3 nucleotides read TGTGCCAGCAGACAGGGGGCTTCCTCCTACGAGCAGTACTTC. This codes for CASRQGASSYEQYF.

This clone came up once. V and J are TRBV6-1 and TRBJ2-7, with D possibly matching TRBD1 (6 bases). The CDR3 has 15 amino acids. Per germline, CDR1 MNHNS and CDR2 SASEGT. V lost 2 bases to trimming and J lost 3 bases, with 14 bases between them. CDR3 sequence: CASSELAGVFYEQYF. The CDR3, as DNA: TGTGCCAGCAGTGAACTCGCAGGGGTCTTCTACGAGCAGTACTTC.

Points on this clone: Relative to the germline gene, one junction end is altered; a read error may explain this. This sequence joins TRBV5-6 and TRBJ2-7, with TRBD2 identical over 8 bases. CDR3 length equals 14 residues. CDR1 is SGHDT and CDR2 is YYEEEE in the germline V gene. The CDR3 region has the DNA TGTGCCAGCAGCGCGGGACTAGGTTCCTCCGAGCAGTACTTC. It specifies CASSAGLGSSEQYF.

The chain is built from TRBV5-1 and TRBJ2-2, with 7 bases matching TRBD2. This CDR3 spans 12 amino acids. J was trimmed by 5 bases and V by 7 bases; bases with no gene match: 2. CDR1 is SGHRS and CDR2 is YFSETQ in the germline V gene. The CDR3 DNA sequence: TGCGCCAGCGGGGAGGGTACCGGGGAGCTGTTTTTT. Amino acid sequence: CASGEGTGELFF.

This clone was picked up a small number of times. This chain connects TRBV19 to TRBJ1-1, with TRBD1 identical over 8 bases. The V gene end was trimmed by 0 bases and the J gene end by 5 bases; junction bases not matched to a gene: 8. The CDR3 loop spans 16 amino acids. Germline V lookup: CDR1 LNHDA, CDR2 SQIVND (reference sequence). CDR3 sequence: CASSIDQRQGNTEAFF. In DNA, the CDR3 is TGTGCCAGTAGTATAGATCAGAGACAGGGGAATACTGAAGCTTTCTTT. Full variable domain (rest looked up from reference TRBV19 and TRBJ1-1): DGGITQSPKYLFRKEGQNVTLSCEQNLNHDAMYWYRQDPGQGLRLIYYSQIVNDFQKGDIAEGYSVSREKKESFPLTVTSAQKNPTAFYLCASSIDQRQGNTEAFFGQGTRLTVV.